This T cell receptor beta chain was captured in a study of human T cells and chemical hapten exposure. Across the whole study: Minor pooled library volume differences mainly drove per-sample TCR yield variation.

There are many counts of this clonotype. Its specificity is not known. Study-wide findings and caveats: Expanded TCRs clustered into significantly more large CDR3 similarity groups than controls, the analysis revealed.

This CDR3 has 14 amino acids. Germline CDR1 is DFQATT and CDR2 is SNEGSKA (reference sequence). The V end lost 0 bases, the J end lost 4 bases, and 10 bases lay between the germline ends. This sample's time point: pre-sensitization, week 0. The treatment denotes: therapeutic diphenylcyclopropenone sensitization with weekly scalp DPC. The library tagged each cDNA molecule with unique molecular identifiers. TCRdb re-called the RACE reads through MiXCR, storing one row per CDR3 protein. The top ten hold roughly 8.2% of the sample, which has around 350,000 distinct CDR3 sequences, approximately 5.8% seen once.

The sequence came from a woman aged 18 to 35 with alopecia areata. Some clones in this sample may be carry-over from other donors' samples. This rearrangement joins TRBV20-1 to TRBJ1-5; possibly TRBD1 for D (5 bases). Sequenced material: whole blood, taken in connection with sensitization to the hapten diphenylcyclopropenone (DPC). The chain's CDR3 is CSARDGTENQPQHF. CDR3 nucleotide sequence: TGCAGTGCTAGAGATGGGACGGAGAATCAGCCCCAGCATTTT.